Listed here are 20 T cell receptor beta chains from one sample, sequenced in a study of OX40 agonist ivuxolimab in advanced cancers. Assay: immunoSEQ multiplex PCR; the TCRdb copy retains only in-frame clones and omits some. Altogether tens of thousands of clones are present, 87% being singletons, with the ten largest covering around 0.56%. The specimen comprised CD4+ or CD8+ T cells sorted from blood, sampled in a trial of the OX40 agonist ivuxolimab. The receptors were gathered from an adult with an advanced solid tumor such as melanoma, head and neck, liver or kidney cancer.

The V and J genes are TRBV18 and TRBJ2-7; D unclear. Germline loops: CDR1 KGHSH, CDR2 LQKENI. V gave up 6 bases and J gave up 2 bases, with 14 bases separating them. The CDR3 sequence is 14 residues long. CDR3 in amino acids: CASSQQRGTYEQYF. The DNA for the CDR3 is TGTGCCAGCTCCCAACAACGCGGAACCTACGAGCAGTACTTC.

In its sample, this clone was seen once. CDR3 in amino acids: CASSLGLAASTDTQYF. CDR3 sequence (DNA): TGTGCCAGCAGCTTAGGACTAGCGGCTAGCACAGATACGCAGTATTTT. The J gene is TRBJ2-3, the V gene TRBV7-9; 9 bases align to TRBD2. The V gene's germline CDR1 is SEHNR and CDR2 FQNEAQ (reference sequence). V dropped 1 base and J dropped 0; count of bases not matched to a gene: 2. This CDR3 contains 16 residues.

The chain recombines TRBV7-9 with TRBJ2-3; TRBD2 is a possible D gene (5 bases). The CDR3 has 12 amino acids. Trimming took 7 bases from V and 6 from J, leaving 11 bases between them. In germline, CDR1 is SEHNR, CDR2 FQNEAQ (reference sequence). The CDR3 loop reads CASTSSRDTQYF. CDR3 DNA sequence: TGTGCCAGCACTAGCTCGAGGGATACGCAGTATTTT. The full variable domain, rest sourced from reference TRBV7-9 and TRBJ2-3, is DTGVSQNPRHKITKRGQNVTFRCDPISEHNRLYWYRQTLGQGPEFLTYFQNEAQLEKSRLLSDRFSAERPKGSFSTLEIQRTEQGDSAMYLCASTSSRDTQYFGPGTRLTVL.

The chain employs TRBV11-2 and TRBJ2-5, with D possibly matching TRBD1 (6 bases). The CDR3 spans 15 residues. V was trimmed by 6 bases and J by 2 bases, leaving 16 bases between them. The germline V gene encodes CDR1 SGHAT and CDR2 FQNNGV. The CDR3 is CASSRTGTNQETQYF. The CDR3 DNA is TGTGCCAGCAGTCGTACCGGGACAAATCAAGAGACCCAGTACTTC.

The J gene is TRBJ1-6, the V gene TRBV6-1; D call uncertain. The germline V and J ends were trimmed by 7 bases and 6 bases, with 7 bases remaining between them. Germline loops: CDR1 MNHNS, CDR2 SASEGT. This CDR3 comprises 12 residues. The CDR3 reads CASMGINSPLHF. The CDR3, as DNA: TGTGCCAGCATGGGAATTAATTCACCCCTCCACTTT.

Here the CDR3 reads CASSRHTGENTEAFF. CDR3 nucleotides: TGCGCCAGCAGCAGACATACAGGGGAGAACACTGAAGCTTTCTTT. The chain couples TRBV5-1 to TRBJ1-1, with 7 bases aligning to TRBD1. Germline V gene data show CDR1 as SGHRS and CDR2 as YFSETQ. J was trimmed by 1 base and V by 4 bases; bases with no gene match: 7. This CDR3 is 15 amino acids long.

The V and J genes are TRBV18 and TRBJ2-7; D unclear. This CDR3 region has 13 residues. Germline assignment: CDR1 KGHSH and CDR2 LQKENI. Trimming left V 3 bases short and J 4 bases short, with 10 bases between. This CDR3 is CASSPQTEYEQYF. The DNA of the CDR3 is TGTGCCAGCTCACCTCAAACAGAGTACGAGCAGTACTTC.

The gene calls are TRBV27 and TRBJ2-5, with 7 bases aligning to TRBD1. The junction had 9 bases not matched to a gene; V was cut back by 0 bases and J by 8 bases. The CDR3 loop spans 15 amino acids. The germline gives CDR1 MNHEY, CDR2 SMNVEV (reference sequence). The CDR3 DNA sequence: TGTGCCAGCAGTTTATCACTGACCAGGGGGTTTACCCAGTACTTC. This sequence encodes CASSLSLTRGFTQYF.

The chain uses TRBV6-5 and TRBJ1-1; 7 bases agree with TRBD1. CDR3 length: 15 amino acids. Germline CDR1 MNHEY, CDR2 SVGAGI. J gave up 3 bases and V 0 bases, and 4 bases lay outside the gene matches. CDR3 residues: CASSYSNRGDTEAFF. Here the CDR3 DNA reads TGTGCCAGCAGTTACTCGAACAGGGGTGACACTGAAGCTTTCTTT.

The rearrangement joins TRBV7-2 to TRBJ1-2; a possible D gene is TRBD1 (5 bases). Germline loops: CDR1 SGHTA, CDR2 FQGNSA. This CDR3 is built from 13 residues. Trimming took off 5 bases at V and 3 bases at J, with 10 bases between the two ends. The CDR3 protein is CASSPDSYYGYTF. The CDR3 DNA reads as TGTGCCAGCAGCCCCGACAGCTACTATGGCTACACCTTC.

The chain combines TRBV7-2 with TRBJ2-5; 7 bases align to TRBD2. The CDR3 runs to 15 residues. V shed 2 bases, J shed 3 bases, and the junction held 6 bases outside the gene matches. CDR1 and CDR2 from the germline V gene are SGHTA and FQGNSA. For the CDR3, the DNA is TGTGCCAGCAGCTTAACGAAGGGGAGGGAAGAGACCCAGTACTTC. Its translation: CASSLTKGREETQYF.

The chain joins TRBV19 to TRBJ1-1; D uncertain. Trimming took 1 base from V and 1 from J, leaving 10 bases between them. There are 15 residues in the CDR3. The germline V gene encodes CDR1 LNHDA and CDR2 SQIVND (reference sequence). The CDR3 is CASSIGPNRNTEAFF. In DNA form, the CDR3 reads TGTGCCAGTAGTATAGGCCCCAACCGGAACACTGAAGCTTTCTTT.

The chain couples TRBV4-1 to TRBJ2-7, with D unclear. Germline V lookup: CDR1 MGHRA, CDR2 YSYEKL. CDR3 length: 17 amino acids. The V and J ends lost 4 bases and 0 bases respectively, with 19 bases between them. The CDR3 protein is CASSPFGRRDFSYEQYF. The CDR3 DNA sequence: TGCGCCAGCAGCCCTTTTGGCCGACGTGACTTCTCCTACGAGCAGTACTTC.

The chain carries TRBV6-5 and TRBJ1-4; D ambiguous. The CDR3 loop spans 15 amino acids. Looked up from germline, CDR1 is MNHEY and CDR2 is SVGAGI. V was shortened by 2 bases and J by 8 bases, with 15 bases between the two germline ends. CDR3 nucleotides: TGTGCCAGCAGTTACCGTGGGCGGGTAGGCGAAAAACTGTTTTTT. Its protein is CASSYRGRVGEKLFF.

In its sample, this clone was seen a few times. The chain joins TRBV10-2 to TRBJ1-1, with D unresolved. Between the trimmed V and J ends, which lost 5 bases and 5 bases, there was a span of 6 bases. CDR3 length: 11 amino acids. Germline CDR1 reads WSHSY; CDR2 reads SAAADI. CDR3 nucleotides: TGCGCCAGCAGTTTGGGTACTGAAGCTTTCTTT. Translating gives CASSLGTEAFF.

The chain links TRBV15 to TRBJ1-4; 9 bases map to TRBD1. CDR3 length: 15 residues. With 1 base clipped from V and 8 bases from J, the junction kept 5 bases outside the gene matches. Germline CDR1 and CDR2: LNHNV and YYDKDF (reference sequence). Here the CDR3 reads CATSRGQGESEKLFF. CDR3 nucleotide sequence: TGTGCCACCAGCAGAGGACAGGGGGAATCCGAAAAACTGTTTTTT. Full variable domain (outside the CDR3, taken from reference TRBV15 and TRBJ1-4): DAMVIQNPRYQVTQFGKPVTLSCSQTLNHNVMYWYQQKSSQAPKLLFHYYDKDFNNEADTPDNFQSRRPNTSFCFLDIRSPGLGDTAMYLCATSRGQGESEKLFFGSGTQLSVL.

The chain links TRBV7-2 to TRBJ2-5, with D possibly being TRBD1 or TRBD2 (5 bases each). The CDR3 runs 15 residues. CDR1 is SGHTA and CDR2 is FQGNSA in the germline V gene. Deletions cut 0 bases from V and 4 bases from J, with 12 bases between. The CDR3 sequence is CASSLAGTTAETQYF. CDR3 bases: TGTGCCAGCAGCTTAGCCGGGACGACGGCAGAGACCCAGTACTTC. Filled out from reference TRBV7-2 and TRBJ2-5, the complete variable domain reads GAGVSQSPSNKVTEKGKDVELRCDPISGHTALYWYRQSLGQGLEFLIYFQGNSAPDKSGLPSDRFSAERTGGSVSTLTIQRTQQEDSAVYLCASSLAGTTAETQYFGPGTRLLVL.

Only one count was recorded for this clone. The chain couples TRBV11-2 to TRBJ1-2, with D uncertain. V lost 5 bases and J 4 bases, leaving 14 bases between the germline ends. The germline gives CDR1 SGHAT, CDR2 FQNNGV. This CDR3 has 14 residues. The CDR3 loop is CASSPEGLPYGYTF. The CDR3 region has the DNA TGTGCCAGCAGCCCCGAGGGATTACCCTATGGCTACACCTTC.

The genes are TRBV13 and TRBJ2-7; TRBD1 aligns across 7 bases. The CDR3 is made up of 15 amino acids. Germline loops: CDR1 PRHDT, CDR2 FYEKMQ (reference sequence). With 0 bases clipped from V and 0 bases from J, the junction kept 2 bases outside the gene matches. The CDR3 spells CASSLGDRDSYEQYF. CDR3 bases: TGTGCCAGCAGCTTAGGCGACAGGGACTCCTACGAGCAGTACTTC.

The CDR3: CASSAQGAYGYTF. CDR3 DNA: TGTGCCAGCAGTGCACAGGGGGCCTATGGCTACACCTTC. The chain couples TRBV2 to TRBJ1-2; 9 nucleotides align to TRBD1. V trimming: 4 bases; J trimming: 4 bases; junction bases outside the gene matches: 1. CDR3 length: 13 residues. Germline CDR1 SNHLY, CDR2 FYNNEI.